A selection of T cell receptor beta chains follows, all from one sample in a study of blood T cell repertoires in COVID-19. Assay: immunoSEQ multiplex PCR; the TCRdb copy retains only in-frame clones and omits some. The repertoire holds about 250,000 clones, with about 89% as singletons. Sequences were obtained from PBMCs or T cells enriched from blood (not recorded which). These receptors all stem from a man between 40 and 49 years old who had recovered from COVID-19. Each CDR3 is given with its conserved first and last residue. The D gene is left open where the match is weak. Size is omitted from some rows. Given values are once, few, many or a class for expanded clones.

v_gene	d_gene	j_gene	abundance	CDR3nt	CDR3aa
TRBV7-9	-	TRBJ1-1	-	TGTGCCTCTAAAATAAACACTGAAGCTTTCTTT	CASKINTEAFF
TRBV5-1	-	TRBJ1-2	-	TGCGCCAGCAGCTTGACCAGAACGGTTCTGAGCAGGGACTATGGCTACACCTTC	CASSLTRTVLSRDYGYTF
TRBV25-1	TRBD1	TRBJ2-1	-	TGTGCCAGCAGTGAACCGGGACAGGGAGGGAATGAGCAGTTCTTC	CASSEPGQGGNEQFF
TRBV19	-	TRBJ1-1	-	TGTGCCAGTAGTATAATTACACAGAACACTGAAGCTTTCTTT	CASSIITQNTEAFF
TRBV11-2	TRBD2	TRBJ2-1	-	TGTGCCAGCAGTCTCGGGACTAATCTACGCTTCGGTGAGCAGTTCTTC	CASSLGTNLRFGEQFF
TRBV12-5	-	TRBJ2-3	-	TGTGCTAGTGGTTTGTATCCAGGGGTGAGTTCCACAGATACGCAGTATTTT	CASGLYPGVSSTDTQYF
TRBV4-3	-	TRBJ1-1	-	TGCGCCAGCAGCCAAGTGGCAGGGCCCACTGAAGCTTTCTTT	CASSQVAGPTEAFF
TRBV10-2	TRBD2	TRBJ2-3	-	TGCGCCAGCAGCGAGACTAGCGGGATTATGGATACGCAGTATTTT	CASSETSGIMDTQYF
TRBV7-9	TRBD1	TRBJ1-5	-	TGTGCCAGCAGCCTGACAGGGGAGCAGCCCCAGCATTTT	CASSLTGEQPQHF
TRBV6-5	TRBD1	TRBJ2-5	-	TGTGCCAGCAGTTCAGGGGGCGTAGAGACCCAGTACTTC	CASSSGGVETQYF
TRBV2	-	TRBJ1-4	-	TGTGCCAGCATTATGACAGAAGCAAATGAAAAACTGTTTTTT	CASIMTEANEKLFF
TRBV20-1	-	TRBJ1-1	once	TGCAGTGCCAGGGGACAAGGTGAAGCTTTCTTT	CSARGQGEAFF
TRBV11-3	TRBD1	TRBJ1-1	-	TGTGCCAGCAGCTTAGATGGACAGGGCCACACTGAAGCTTTCTTT	CASSLDGQGHTEAFF
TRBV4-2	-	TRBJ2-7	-	TGTGCCAGCAGCCGGGGGGCAGGGGGAACCTACGAGCAGTACTTC	CASSRGAGGTYEQYF
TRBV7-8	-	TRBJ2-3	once	TGTGCCAGCAGCTACGCCGGGTCTTACACAGATACGCAGTATTTT	CASSYAGSYTDTQYF
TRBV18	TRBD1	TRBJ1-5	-	TGTGCCAGCTCACCGGGTCGACAGGGTCTAACTACTGGCCAGCCCCAGCATTTT	CASSPGRQGLTTGQPQHF
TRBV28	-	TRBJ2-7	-	TGTGCCAGCAGATCACGGAGCTACGAGCAGTACTTC	CASRSRSYEQYF
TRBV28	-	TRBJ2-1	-	TGTGCCAGCAGCTATCCCAGGAACAATGAGCAGTTCTTC	CASSYPRNNEQFF
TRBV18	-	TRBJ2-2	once	TGTGCCAGCTCACCAATACAGGCGAACACCGGGGAGCTGTTTTTT	CASSPIQANTGELFF
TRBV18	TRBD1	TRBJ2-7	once	TGTGCCAGCTCACCCCCTCCCGGGACAGGTAACTTCGCCTACGTCGAGCAGTACTTC	CASSPPPGTGNFAYVEQYF
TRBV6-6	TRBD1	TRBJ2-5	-	TGTGCCAGCAGTCATAGACAGGGCCAAGAGACCCAGTACTTC	CASSHRQGQETQYF
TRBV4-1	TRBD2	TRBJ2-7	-	TGCGCCAGCAGCCAAGCCGGGACTAGCGGCTCCTACGAGCAGTACTTC	CASSQAGTSGSYEQYF
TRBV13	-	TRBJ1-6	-	TGTGCCAGCGCGTACTCAGTGGGAGGTTCACCCCTCCACTTT	CASAYSVGGSPLHF
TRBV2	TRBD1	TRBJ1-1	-	TGTGCCAGCAGTGCCAGGACAGGGCGGAACACTGAAGCTTTCTTT	CASSARTGRNTEAFF
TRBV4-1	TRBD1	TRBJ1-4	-	TGCGCCAGCAGTCCACCCGGGACAGGGGATGAAAAACTGTTTTTT	CASSPPGTGDEKLFF
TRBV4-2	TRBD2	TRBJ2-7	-	TGTGCCAGCAGCCAAACCGGGACTAGAACCTACGAGCAGTACTTC	CASSQTGTRTYEQYF
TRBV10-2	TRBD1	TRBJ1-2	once	TGCGCCAGCAGTGAACAGGGACAGGGGAATGGCTACACCTTC	CASSEQGQGNGYTF
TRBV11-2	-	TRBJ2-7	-	TGTGCCAGCAGCCCACTCATATCAGGGAATGAGCAGTACTTC	CASSPLISGNEQYF
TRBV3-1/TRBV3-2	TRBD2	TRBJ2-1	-	TGTGCCAGCAGCCAAGTGGCTGGGGGCGTGGCTAGCGGGACTGAGCAGTTCTTC	CASSQVAGGVASGTEQFF
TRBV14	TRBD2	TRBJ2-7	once	TGTGCCAGCAGCCAAGATTCCCTAGCGGGACTCTACGAGCAGTACTTC	CASSQDSLAGLYEQYF
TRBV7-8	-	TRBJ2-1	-	TGTGCCAGCAGCCCCCCCATGCTAAGCTCCTACAATGAGCAGTTCTTC	CASSPPMLSSYNEQFF
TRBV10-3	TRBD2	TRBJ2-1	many	TGTGCCATCAGTGTCTCTAGCGGAGATTACAATGAGCAGTTCTTC	CAISVSSGDYNEQFF
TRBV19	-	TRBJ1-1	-	TGTGCCAGTAGTCCCAACGAGGGACTCATCGTGAACACTGAAGCTTTCTTT	CASSPNEGLIVNTEAFF
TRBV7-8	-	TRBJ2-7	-	TGTGCCAGCAGCTACACACGGGACAACTACGAGCAGTACTTC	CASSYTRDNYEQYF
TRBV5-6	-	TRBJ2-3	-	TGTGCCAGCAGCTTACTGGCGGGACGATCAGATACGCAGTATTTT	CASSLLAGRSDTQYF